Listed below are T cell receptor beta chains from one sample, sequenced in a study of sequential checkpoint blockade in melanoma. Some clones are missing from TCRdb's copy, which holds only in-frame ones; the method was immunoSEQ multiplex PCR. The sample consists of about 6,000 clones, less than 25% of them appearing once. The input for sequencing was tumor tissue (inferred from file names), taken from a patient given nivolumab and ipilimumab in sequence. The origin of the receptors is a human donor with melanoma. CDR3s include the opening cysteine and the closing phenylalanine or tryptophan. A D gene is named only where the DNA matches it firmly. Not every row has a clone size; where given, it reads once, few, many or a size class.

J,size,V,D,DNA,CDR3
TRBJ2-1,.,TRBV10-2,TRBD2,TGCGCCAGCAGTGTAGGACTAGCGGGAGGGTCACATGAGCAGTTCTTC,CASSVGLAGGSHEQFF
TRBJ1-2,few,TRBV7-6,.,TGTGCCAGCAGCTTTGAGAAGCATATAGGACATGGCTACACCTTC,CASSFEKHIGHGYTF
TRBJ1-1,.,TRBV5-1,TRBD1,TGCGCCAGCAGCTCCGGGACAGGGTTGAACACTGAAGCTTTCTTT,CASSSGTGLNTEAFF
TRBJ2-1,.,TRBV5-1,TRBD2,TGCGCCAGCAGCTTGGGGGAGGGCCAAAGGGAGCAGTTCTTC,CASSLGEGQREQFF
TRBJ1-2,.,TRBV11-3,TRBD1,TGTGCCAGCAGCCCAAGGGGACAGGGGACCTATGGCTACACCTTC,CASSPRGQGTYGYTF
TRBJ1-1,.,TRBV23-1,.,TGCGCCAGCAGCTCAGGAGGGACCACTGAAGCTTTCTTT,CASSSGGTTEAFF
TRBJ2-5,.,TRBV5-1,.,TGCGCCAGCAGAACCGGGAGTTTACAAGAGACCCAGTACTTC,CASRTGSLQETQYF
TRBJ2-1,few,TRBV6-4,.,TGTGCCAGCAGTGCCTACAATGAGCAGTTCTTC,CASSAYNEQFF
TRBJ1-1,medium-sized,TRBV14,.,TGTGCCAGCAGTTTCTCGGGGAGGGTAACTGAAGCTTTCTTT,CASSFSGRVTEAFF
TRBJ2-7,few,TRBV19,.,TGTGCCAGTAGTATAGGGGGACCCCTCTCCTACGAGCAGTACTTC,CASSIGGPLSYEQYF
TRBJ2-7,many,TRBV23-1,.,TGCGCCAGCACCCAGGAACGGTCCTACGAGCAGTACTTC,CASTQERSYEQYF
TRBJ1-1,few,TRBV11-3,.,TGTGCCAGCAGCTCCGGCTCAGGAATCAACACTGAAGCTTTCTTT,CASSSGSGINTEAFF
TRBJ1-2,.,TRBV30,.,TGTGCCTGGAGTGTAAGGGTCTTGGGTGGCTACACCTTC,CAWSVRVLGGYTF
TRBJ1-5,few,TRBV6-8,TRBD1,TGTGCCAGCCGGTTGACAGGGGTTCAGCCCCAGCATTTT,CASRLTGVQPQHF
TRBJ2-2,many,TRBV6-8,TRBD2,TGTGCCAGCAGTTACTCGACAATAGCGGGAGGAGTTGCCGGGGAGCTGTTTTTT,CASSYSTIAGGVAGELFF
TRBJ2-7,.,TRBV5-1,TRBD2,TGCGCCAGCAGTACGACTAGCGGGAGAGGCGGTCACTACGAGCAGTACTTC,CASSTTSGRGGHYEQYF
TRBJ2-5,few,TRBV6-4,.,.,CASILGPGLAGRGVQTQYF
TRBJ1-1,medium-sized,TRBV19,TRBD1,TGTGCCAGTAGTTTGGGGACAGGGAACACTGAAGCTTTCTTT,CASSLGTGNTEAFF
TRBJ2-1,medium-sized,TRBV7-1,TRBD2,TGTGCCAGCAGCCGGGACTACAACAATGAGCAGTTCTTC,CASSRDYNNEQFF
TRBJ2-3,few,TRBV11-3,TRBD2,TGTGCCAGCAGCCCAGGACTCAGCGGGGGGGCCTTTTCAGATACGCAGTATTTT,CASSPGLSGGAFSDTQYF
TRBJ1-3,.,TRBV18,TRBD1,TGTGCCAGCTCATCACAGGGGCCTCCTGGAAACACCATATATTTT,CASSSQGPPGNTIYF
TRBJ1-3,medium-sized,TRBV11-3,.,TGTGCCAGCAGCTTATTCGACAGGAATGCTGGAAACACCATATATTTT,CASSLFDRNAGNTIYF
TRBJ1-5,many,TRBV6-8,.,TGTGCCAGCAGTGCAGGTTTCCAGCCCCAGCATTTT,CASSAGFQPQHF
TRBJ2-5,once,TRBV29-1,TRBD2,TGCAGCGTTGAGACCGGGACTAGCTACCTCCTCCAGTACTTC,CSVETGTSYLLQYF
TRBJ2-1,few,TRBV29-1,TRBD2,TGCAGCGTAAAAAGCGGGAGGGCCTCTGAGCAGTTCTTC,CSVKSGRASEQFF
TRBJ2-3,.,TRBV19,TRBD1,TGTGCCAGTTCCCTACCACAGGGGATAGGGGTTACGCAGTATTTT,CASSLPQGIGVTQYF
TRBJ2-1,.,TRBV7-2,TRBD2,TGTGCCAGCAGCTCCAGACTAGCGGGGGGTCGGAATGAGCAGTTCTTC,CASSSRLAGGRNEQFF
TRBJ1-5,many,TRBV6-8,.,TGTGCCAGCAGGCCCAAATTAGATAATAGCAATCAGCCCCAGCATTTT,CASRPKLDNSNQPQHF
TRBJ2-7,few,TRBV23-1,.,TGCGCCAGCAGCTTGGTCGGGTGGGTAGGATCCTACGAGCAGTACTTC,CASSLVGWVGSYEQYF
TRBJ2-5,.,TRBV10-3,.,TGTGCCATCAGTGAGTCAGGAGGGGTAGAGACCCAGTACTTC,CAISESGGVETQYF
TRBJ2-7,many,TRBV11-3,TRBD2,TGTGCCAGCAGACCACTAGCGGGAAAGGCCTACGAGCAGTACTTC,CASRPLAGKAYEQYF
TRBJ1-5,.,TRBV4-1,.,TGCGCCAGCAGCCTCTCGGCCGGATCGAGCAATCAGCCCCAGCATTTT,CASSLSAGSSNQPQHF
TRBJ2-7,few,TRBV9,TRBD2,TGTGCCAGCAGCTTAGGCCTAAGGGACTACTCGCGCTCCTACGAGCAGTACTTC,CASSLGLRDYSRSYEQYF
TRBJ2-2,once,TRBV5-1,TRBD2,TGCGCCAGCAGCTCCTATAGCGGGAGGGCCGGGGAGCTGTTTTTT,CASSSYSGRAGELFF
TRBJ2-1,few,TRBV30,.,TGTGCCTGGAAACGAGACAAGGGTTTGGGGTCCTACAATGAGCAGTTCTTC,CAWKRDKGLGSYNEQFF
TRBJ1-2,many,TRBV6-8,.,TGTGCCAGCGGGGGGGCGTACGATGGCTACACCTTC,CASGGAYDGYTF
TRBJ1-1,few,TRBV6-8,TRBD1,TGTGCCAGCAGTACGGGACAGTTGAACACTGAAGCTTTCTTT,CASSTGQLNTEAFF
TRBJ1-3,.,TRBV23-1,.,TGCGCCAGCACCGTTACAGGGAGGAACACCATATATTTT,CASTVTGRNTIYF
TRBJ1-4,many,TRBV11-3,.,TGTGCCAGCAGCTCTCTACCCGGGATTGCTAATGAAAAACTGTTTTTT,CASSSLPGIANEKLFF
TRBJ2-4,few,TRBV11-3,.,TGTGCCAGCAGCTTAGAGAGTAGAGGAAACATTCAGTACTTC,CASSLESRGNIQYF
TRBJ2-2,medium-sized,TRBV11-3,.,TGTGCCAGCAGCTTCTACGGATACACCGGGGAGCTGTTTTTT,CASSFYGYTGELFF
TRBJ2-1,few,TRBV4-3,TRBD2,TGCGCCAGCAGCCAAGATCGTCTAGCGGGTACTGAGCAGTTCTTC,CASSQDRLAGTEQFF
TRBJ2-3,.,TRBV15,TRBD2,TGTGCCACCAGCAGTAGCGGGAGTGGGGCAGATACGCAGTATTTT,CATSSSGSGADTQYF
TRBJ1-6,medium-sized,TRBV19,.,TGTGCCAGCAGTCCTACTTCGGGGATGTTTTTTTTTCATAATTCACCCCTCCACTTT,CASSPTSGMFFFHNSPLHF
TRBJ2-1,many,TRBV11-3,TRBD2,TGTGCCAGCAGCTCCGTTCGAGCTAGCGGGAGCTACAATGAGCAGTTCTTC,CASSSVRASGSYNEQFF
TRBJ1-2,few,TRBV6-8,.,TGTGCTATGGAGGGGCGAAACTATGGCTACACCTTC,CAMEGRNYGYTF
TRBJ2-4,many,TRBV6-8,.,TGTGCCAGCAGTTATCGACCGTCACGAGGAAGAAACATTCAGTACTTC,CASSYRPSRGRNIQYF
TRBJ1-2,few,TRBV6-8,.,TGTGCCAGCAGCCTAGGGAGCTATGGCTACACCTTC,CASSLGSYGYTF
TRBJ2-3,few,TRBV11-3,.,TGTGCCAGCAGCACGATGACTAGCACAGATACGCAGTATTTT,CASSTMTSTDTQYF
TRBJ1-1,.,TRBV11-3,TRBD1,TGTGCCAGCAGCTCCAGGACAGGGCCCACTGAAGCTTTCTTT,CASSSRTGPTEAFF
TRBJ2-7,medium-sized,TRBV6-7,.,TGTGCCAGCAGACTCGGGGTCGAGCAGTACTTC,CASRLGVEQYF
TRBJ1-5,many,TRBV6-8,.,TGTGCCAGCAGTTACGATTCGGCCAGGGTTGAGCCCCAGCATTTT,CASSYDSARVEPQHF
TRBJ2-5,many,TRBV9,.,TGTGCCAGCAGCGTCGCCCCAGGGACACGACAAGAGACCCAGTACTTC,CASSVAPGTRQETQYF
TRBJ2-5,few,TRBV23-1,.,TGCGCCAGCAGCCTAGGTGGTTTTGAGACCCAGTACTTC,CASSLGGFETQYF
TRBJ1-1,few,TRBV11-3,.,TGTGCCAGCAGGTCACGTAGGGAAAGCGGTGAAGCTTTCTTT,CASRSRRESGEAFF
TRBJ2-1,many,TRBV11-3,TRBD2,TGTGCCAGCAGCCTAACGGCTACTAGCGCGAGCTCCTACAATGAGCAGTTCTTC,CASSLTATSASSYNEQFF
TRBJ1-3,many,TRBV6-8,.,TGTGCCAGCAGTTACTCGTCGGACACCCTTGGAAACACCATATATTTT,CASSYSSDTLGNTIYF
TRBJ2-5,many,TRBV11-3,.,TGTGCCAGCAGCTTACTGGGAGAGACCGTGAGGGAGACCCAGTACTTC,CASSLLGETVRETQYF
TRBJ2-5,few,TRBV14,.,TGTGCCAGCAGAGCCGCCTACCAAGAGACCCAGTACTTC,CASRAAYQETQYF